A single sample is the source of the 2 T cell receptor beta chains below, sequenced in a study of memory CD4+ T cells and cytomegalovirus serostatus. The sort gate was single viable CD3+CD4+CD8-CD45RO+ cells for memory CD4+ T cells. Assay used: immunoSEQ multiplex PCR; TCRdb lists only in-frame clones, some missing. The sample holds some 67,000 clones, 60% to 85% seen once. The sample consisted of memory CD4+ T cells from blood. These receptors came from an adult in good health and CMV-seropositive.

CDR3: CASTVLAGRETQYF. CDR3 bases: TGTGCCTCAACGGTGCTAGCGGGTCGAGAGACCCAGTACTTC. This sequence joins TRBV6-1 and TRBJ2-5; 8 bases fit TRBD2. Germline trimming cut 11 bases from V and 4 bases from J; bases unmatched to any gene: 12. CDR3 length: 14 residues. Germline V gene lookup returns CDR1 MNHNS and CDR2 SASEGT.

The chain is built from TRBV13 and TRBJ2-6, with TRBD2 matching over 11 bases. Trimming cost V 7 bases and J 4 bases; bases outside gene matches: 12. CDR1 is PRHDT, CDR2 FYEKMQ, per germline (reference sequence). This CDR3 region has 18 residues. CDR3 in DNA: TGTGCCAGCACCACCCGCACTAGCGGGAGTTTGGGGGCCAACGTCCTGACTTTC. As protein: CASTTRTSGSLGANVLTF.